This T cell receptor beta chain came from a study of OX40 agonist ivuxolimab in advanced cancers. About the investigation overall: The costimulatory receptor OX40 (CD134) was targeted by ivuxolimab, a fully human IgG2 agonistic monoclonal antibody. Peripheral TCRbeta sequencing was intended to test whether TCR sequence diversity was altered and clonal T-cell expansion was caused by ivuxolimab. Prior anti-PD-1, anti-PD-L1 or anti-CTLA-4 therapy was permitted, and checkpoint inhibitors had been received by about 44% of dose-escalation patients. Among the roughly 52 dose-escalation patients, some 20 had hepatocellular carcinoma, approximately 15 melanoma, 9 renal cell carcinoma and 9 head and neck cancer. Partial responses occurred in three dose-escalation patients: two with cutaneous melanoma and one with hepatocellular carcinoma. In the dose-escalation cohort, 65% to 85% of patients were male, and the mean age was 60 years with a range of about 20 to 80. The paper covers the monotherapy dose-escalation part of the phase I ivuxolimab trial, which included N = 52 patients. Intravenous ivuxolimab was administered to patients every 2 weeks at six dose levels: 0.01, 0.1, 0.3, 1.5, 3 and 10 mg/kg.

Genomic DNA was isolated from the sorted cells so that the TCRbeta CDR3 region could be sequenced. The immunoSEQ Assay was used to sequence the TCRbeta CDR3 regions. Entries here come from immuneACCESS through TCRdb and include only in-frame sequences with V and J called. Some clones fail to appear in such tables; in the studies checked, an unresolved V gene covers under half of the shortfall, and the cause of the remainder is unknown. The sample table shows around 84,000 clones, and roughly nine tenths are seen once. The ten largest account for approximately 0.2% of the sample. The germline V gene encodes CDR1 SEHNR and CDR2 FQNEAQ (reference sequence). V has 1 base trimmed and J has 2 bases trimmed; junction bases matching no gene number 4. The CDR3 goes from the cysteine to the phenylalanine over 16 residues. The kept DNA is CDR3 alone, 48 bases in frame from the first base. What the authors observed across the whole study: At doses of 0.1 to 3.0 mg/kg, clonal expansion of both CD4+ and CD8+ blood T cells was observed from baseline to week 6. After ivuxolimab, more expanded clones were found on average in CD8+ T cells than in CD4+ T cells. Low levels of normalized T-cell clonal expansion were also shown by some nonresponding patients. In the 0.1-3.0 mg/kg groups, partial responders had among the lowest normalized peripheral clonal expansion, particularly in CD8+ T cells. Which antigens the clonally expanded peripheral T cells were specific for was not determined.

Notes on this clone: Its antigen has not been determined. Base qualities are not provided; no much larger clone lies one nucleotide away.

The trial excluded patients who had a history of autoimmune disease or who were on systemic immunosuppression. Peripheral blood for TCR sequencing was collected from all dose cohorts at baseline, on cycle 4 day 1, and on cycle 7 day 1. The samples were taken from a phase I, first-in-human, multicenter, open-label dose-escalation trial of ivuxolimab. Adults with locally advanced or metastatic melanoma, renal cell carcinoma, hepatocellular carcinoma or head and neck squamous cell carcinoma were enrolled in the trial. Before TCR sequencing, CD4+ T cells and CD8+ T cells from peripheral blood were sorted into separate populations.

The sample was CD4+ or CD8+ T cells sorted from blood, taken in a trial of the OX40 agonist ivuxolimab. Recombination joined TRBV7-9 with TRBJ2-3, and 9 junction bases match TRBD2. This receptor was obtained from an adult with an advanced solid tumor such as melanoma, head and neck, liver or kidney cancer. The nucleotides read TGTGCCAGCAGCTTAGATGCGGGAGGGCCCACAGATACGCAGTATTTT. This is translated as CASSLDAGGPTDTQYF.